This T cell receptor (beta chain) is drawn from a study of cytomegalovirus exposure and HLA in healthy donors. Researchers ran the PCR with 60 Vbeta and 13 Jbeta primers. Here immunoSEQ multiplex PCR was the method, and the copy in TCRdb shows in-frame clones only, minus some. The sample lists 140,000 to 150,000 clones; 70% to 80% were seen once. This CDR3 region has 16 residues. CDR1 and CDR2 from the germline V gene are MDHEN and SYDVKM. The V and J ends lost 2 bases and 5 bases, in that order; junction bases with no gene match: 8. About this clone itself: Its target is not known.

Findings of the study overall: Highest at DRB1 and lowest at HLA-C, TCR association rates differed among HLA loci in a later analysis.

The receptor was isolated from a woman aged 55-70 years in good health and CMV-seropositive. The V gene is TRBV28, the J gene TRBJ2-5; 10 bases map to TRBD1. The sequencing sample was made of PBMCs. The CDR3 DNA follows: TGTGCCAGCAGTTTAGTCGACAGGGGGCTTCTGGAGACCCAGTACTTC. As protein: CASSLVDRGLLETQYF.